The T cell receptor beta chain under discussion was sequenced for a study of CD8 T cells in ankylosing spondylitis. Findings and caveats of the study: In peripheral blood, disease-linked CD8+ clones occurred at relatively low frequencies. Matched ankylosing spondylitis synovial fluid reportedly contained a significantly enriched population of disease-linked clones. Blood of patients with ankylosing spondylitis appeared to be characterized by a TCR beta motif of about 8 highly homologous variants.

Quantitative 5'-RACE with molecular barcodes was used to make the TCR beta libraries. TCRdb called the 5' RACE reads again in MiXCR, with one record for every CDR3 protein. This sample has 240,000 or so distinct CDR3 sequences, with 8.6% found just once. On this clonotype: Its antigen is not identified.

The receptor was derived from a male donor with ankylosing spondylitis or in good health (not recorded which). Sequencing input: blood, either unsorted or a sorted T cell fraction (not recorded which).

CDR3 sequence reads: CASSFDLGDEQFF. The DNA of the CDR3 is TGTGCCAGCAGCTTCGACCTCGGCGATGAGCAGTTCTTC. The chain links TRBV7-2 to TRBJ2-1, with D unclear. From germline, CDR1 is SGHTA and CDR2 FQGNSA. The CDR3 spans 13 residues. The V gene lost 3 bases and the J gene lost 8 bases, with 11 bases spanning the gap.